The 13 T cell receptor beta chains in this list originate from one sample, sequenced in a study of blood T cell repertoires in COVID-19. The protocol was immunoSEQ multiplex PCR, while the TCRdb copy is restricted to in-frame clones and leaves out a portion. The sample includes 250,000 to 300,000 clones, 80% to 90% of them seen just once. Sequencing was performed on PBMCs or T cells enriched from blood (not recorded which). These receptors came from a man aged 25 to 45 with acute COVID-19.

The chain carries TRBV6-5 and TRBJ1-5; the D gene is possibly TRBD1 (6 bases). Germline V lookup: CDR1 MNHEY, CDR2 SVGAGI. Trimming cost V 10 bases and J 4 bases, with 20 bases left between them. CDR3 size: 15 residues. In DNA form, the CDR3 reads TGTGCCACCAAGGTGGGCAGGGGCTGGAATCAGCCCCAGCATTTT. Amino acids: CATKVGRGWNQPQHF.

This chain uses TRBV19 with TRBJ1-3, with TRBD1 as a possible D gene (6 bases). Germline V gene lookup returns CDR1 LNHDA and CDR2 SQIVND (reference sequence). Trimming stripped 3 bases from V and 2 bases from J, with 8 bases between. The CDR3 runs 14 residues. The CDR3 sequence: CASSMTGPGNTIYF. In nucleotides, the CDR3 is TGTGCCAGTAGTATGACAGGACCTGGAAACACCATATATTTT.

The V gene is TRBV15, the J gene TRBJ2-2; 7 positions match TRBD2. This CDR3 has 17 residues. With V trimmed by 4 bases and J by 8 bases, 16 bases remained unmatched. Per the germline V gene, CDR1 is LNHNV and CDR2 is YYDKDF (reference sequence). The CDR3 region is CATSTDPSGTLGGELFF. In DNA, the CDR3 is TGTGCCACCAGCACGGACCCGAGCGGGACCCTGGGGGGGGAGCTGTTTTTT.

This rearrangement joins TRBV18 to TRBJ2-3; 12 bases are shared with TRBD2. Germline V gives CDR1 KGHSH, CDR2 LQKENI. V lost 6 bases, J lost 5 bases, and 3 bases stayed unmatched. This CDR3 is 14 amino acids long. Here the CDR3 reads CASSPGLAGDTQYF. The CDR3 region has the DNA TGTGCCAGCTCTCCGGGACTAGCGGGAGATACGCAGTATTTT. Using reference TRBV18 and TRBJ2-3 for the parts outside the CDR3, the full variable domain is NAGVMQNPRHLVRRRGQEARLRCSPMKGHSHVYWYRQLPEEGLKFMVYLQKENIIDESGMPKERFSAEFPKEGPSILRIQQVVRGDSAAYFCASSPGLAGDTQYFGPGTRLTVL.

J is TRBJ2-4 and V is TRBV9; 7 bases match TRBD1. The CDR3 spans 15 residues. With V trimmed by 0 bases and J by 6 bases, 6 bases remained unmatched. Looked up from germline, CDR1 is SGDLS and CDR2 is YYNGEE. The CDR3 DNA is TGTGCCAGCAGCGTAGGGGACAGCGGATCAAACATTCAGTACTTC. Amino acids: CASSVGDSGSNIQYF.

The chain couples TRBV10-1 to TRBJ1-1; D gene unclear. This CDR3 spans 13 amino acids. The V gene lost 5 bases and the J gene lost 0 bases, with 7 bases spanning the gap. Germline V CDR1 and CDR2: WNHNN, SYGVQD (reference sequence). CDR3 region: CASSPGVNTEAFF. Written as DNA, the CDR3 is TGCGCCAGCAGTCCCGGGGTGAACACTGAAGCTTTCTTT.

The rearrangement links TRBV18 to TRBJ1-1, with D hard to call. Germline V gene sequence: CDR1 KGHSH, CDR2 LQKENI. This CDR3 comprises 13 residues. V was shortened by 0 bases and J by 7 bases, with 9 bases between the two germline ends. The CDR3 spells CASSPPGGSEAFF. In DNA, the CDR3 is TGTGCCAGCTCACCACCGGGTGGGAGTGAAGCTTTCTTT.

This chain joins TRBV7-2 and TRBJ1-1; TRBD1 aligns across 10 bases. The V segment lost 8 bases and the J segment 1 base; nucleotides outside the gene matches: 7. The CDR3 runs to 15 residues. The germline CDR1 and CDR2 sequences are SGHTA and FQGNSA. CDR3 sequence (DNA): TGTGCCAGCCCAGACAGGGGGCTAGGGAACACTGAAGCTTTCTTT. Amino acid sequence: CASPDRGLGNTEAFF.

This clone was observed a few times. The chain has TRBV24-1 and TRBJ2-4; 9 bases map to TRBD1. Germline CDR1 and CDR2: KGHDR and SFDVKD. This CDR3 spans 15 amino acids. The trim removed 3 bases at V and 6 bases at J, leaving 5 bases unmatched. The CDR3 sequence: CATSDTDRGRNIQYF. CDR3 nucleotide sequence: TGTGCCACCAGTGATACGGACAGGGGCCGAAACATTCAGTACTTC.

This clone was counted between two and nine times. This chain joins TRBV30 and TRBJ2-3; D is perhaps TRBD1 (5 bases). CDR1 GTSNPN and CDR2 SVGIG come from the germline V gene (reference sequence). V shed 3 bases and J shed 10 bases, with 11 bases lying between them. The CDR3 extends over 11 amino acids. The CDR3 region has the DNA TGTGCCTGGAGCCCCCAACAGGCGCAGTATTTT. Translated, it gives CAWSPQQAQYF.

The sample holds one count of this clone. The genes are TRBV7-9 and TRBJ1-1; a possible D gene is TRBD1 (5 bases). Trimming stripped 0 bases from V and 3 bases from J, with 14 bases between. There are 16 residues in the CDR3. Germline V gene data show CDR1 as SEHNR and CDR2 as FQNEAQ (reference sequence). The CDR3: CASSLAGRGRDTEAFF. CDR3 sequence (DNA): TGTGCCAGCAGCTTAGCGGGGAGGGGCCGGGACACTGAAGCTTTCTTT.

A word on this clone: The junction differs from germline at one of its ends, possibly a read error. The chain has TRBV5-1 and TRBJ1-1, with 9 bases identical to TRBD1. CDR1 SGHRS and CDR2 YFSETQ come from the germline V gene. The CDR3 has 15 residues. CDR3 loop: CASSLQQGAPEEAFF. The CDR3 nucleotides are TGTGCCAGCAGCTTACAACAGGGGGCGCCGGAAGAAGCTTTCTTT.

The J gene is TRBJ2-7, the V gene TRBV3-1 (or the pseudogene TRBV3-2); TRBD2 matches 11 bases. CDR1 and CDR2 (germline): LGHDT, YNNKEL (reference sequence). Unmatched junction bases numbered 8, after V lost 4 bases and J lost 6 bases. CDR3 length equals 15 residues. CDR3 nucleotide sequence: TGTGCCAGCAGCCGCGGCCCGGGACTAGCGGTCGAGCAGTACGTC. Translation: CASSRGPGLAVEQYV.